Following are 4 T cell receptor beta chains from one sample sequenced in a study of cytomegalovirus exposure and HLA in healthy donors. PCR amplification relied on 60 Vbeta primers (plus 13 Jbeta primers). The repertoire was sequenced with immunoSEQ multiplex PCR; TCRdb's copy has only in-frame clones and lacks some. Of around 180,000 clones in the sample, about 80% were seen once. The sample taken for sequencing was PBMCs. These receptors were collected from a woman younger than 30 in good health and CMV-seropositive.

The V gene is TRBV7-2, the J gene TRBJ1-4; 11 bases are a match to TRBD1. Trimming at V came to 1 base and at J to 8 bases, leaving 0 bases not matched to a gene. The length of the CDR3 is 14 residues. Germline lookup yields CDR1 SGHTA and CDR2 FQGNSA. Here the CDR3 DNA reads TGTGCCAGCAGCTTAGGGACAGGGGGCGAAAAACTGTTTTTT. It translates to CASSLGTGGEKLFF. The full variable domain, rest sourced from reference TRBV7-2 and TRBJ1-4, is GAGVSQSPSNKVTEKGKDVELRCDPISGHTALYWYRQSLGQGLEFLIYFQGNSAPDKSGLPSDRFSAERTGGSVSTLTIQRTQQEDSAVYLCASSLGTGGEKLFFGSGTQLSVL.

V gene TRBV5-4 combines with J gene TRBJ1-4; D call uncertain. Germline CDR1 reads SGHNT; CDR2 reads YYREEE (reference sequence). CDR3 length: 12 residues. Between the trimmed V and J ends, which lost 1 base and 10 bases, there was a span of 8 bases. The CDR3 sequence: CASSLLGGKLFF. CDR3 nucleotides: TGTGCCAGCAGCTTGTTGGGAGGAAAACTGTTTTTT.

The chain employs TRBV7-9 and TRBJ2-2; TRBD1 aligns across 10 bases. V was clipped by 5 bases and J by 5 bases; unmatched bases: 5. The CDR3 loop spans 15 amino acids. The germline gives CDR1 SEHNR, CDR2 FQNEAQ (reference sequence). The CDR3 DNA is TGTGCCAGCAGCCCCGGGACAGGGGTTACCGGGGAGCTGTTTTTT. It specifies CASSPGTGVTGELFF. The variable domain in full, with the rest retrieved from reference TRBV7-9 and TRBJ2-2, is DTGVSQNPRHKITKRGQNVTFRCDPISEHNRLYWYRQTLGQGPEFLTYFQNEAQLEKSRLLSDRFSAERPKGSFSTLEIQRTEQGDSAMYLCASSPGTGVTGELFFGEGSRLTVL.

The V and J genes are TRBV5-6 and TRBJ1-1, with 7 bases that match TRBD1. Germline lookup yields CDR1 SGHDT and CDR2 YYEEEE. J was trimmed by 4 bases and V by 4 bases; bases with no gene match: 19. The CDR3 has 18 residues. CDR3 in DNA: TGTGCCAGCAGCCCCCTGGACAGGCCAACACAGTGGGGCACTGAAGCTTTCTTT. It specifies CASSPLDRPTQWGTEAFF.